A single TCR beta chain is shown here with its context. The sample comes from a study of blood T cell repertoires in COVID-19. Study in general: PBMCs, B-cell-depleted T cells, or T cells were the source of the cDNA or gDNA that made up the material.

Per the germline V gene, CDR1 is SGHKS and CDR2 is YYEKEE (reference sequence). The CDR3 is 15 residues long. J was trimmed by 8 bases and V by 1 base; bases with no gene match: 8. The authors' processing: For nucleated cells, counts were estimated from reference gene primer amplification. Assay: immunoSEQ multiplex PCR; the TCRdb copy retains only in-frame clones and omits some. The V and J calls and clone size are taken from that table; D and trimming were inferred from the DNA. This repertoire shows over 30,000 clones, around 80% found once; its top ten account for roughly 35%. The rearrangement links TRBV5-5 to TRBJ1-4; TRBD1 matches 7 bases. Sample: peripheral blood. This clonotype was obtained from a man at least 80 years old with active or convalescent COVID-19. CDR3 in DNA: TGTGCCAGCAGCTTGTTGGCAGGGGGAAGGGAAAAACTGTTTTTT. Translated, it gives CASSLLAGGREKLFF.